One TCR beta chain is described in this entry. No antigen is known for it. Qualities for individual bases were not recorded, and no much larger clone is one base off. A distance of 11 bases separates the germline ends of V and J, which lose 5 bases and 0 bases respectively. The CDR1 and CDR2 encoded by the germline V gene (reference sequence) are MNHEY and SMNVEV. The CDR3 has 16 amino acids, counting the end cysteine and phenylalanine. Only CDR3 DNA remains: 48 bases, in frame from the first base. The source of the sample is a study of blood T cell repertoires in COVID-19 (dated by TCRdb to the early 2020s). In terms of the full investigation: Samples covering the acute and convalescent phases of COVID-19 were provided by collaborators in the United States, Italy and Spain. The prospective study material was composed of cDNA or gDNA derived from T cells, B-cell-depleted T cells, or PBMCs. The dataset comprised deeply sampled blood TCRbeta repertoires from subjects exposed to, actively infected with, or recovered from COVID-19. The repertoires were released in a freely available public database intended as a resource for research on the immune response to SARS-CoV-2. The samples were drawn from the first 160 participants of the ongoing ImmuneRACE study and from 950 to 1,500 subjects provided by 6 global collaborators. Sample metadata almost always included a de-identified subject ID, COVID-19 status, age in years and sex. Where available, HLA class I and class II types were taken from metadata supplied by the sample provider and were not determined by assay-based typing. The research as a whole found: How much clinical and demographic metadata was included differed by source and by participant, and the metadata was provided uncurated.

One collaborating source in Seattle enrolled patients while the patients were actively infected and followed the patients over time throughout the course of disease. The collaborating institutions used their own protocols to collect whole blood in K2EDTA tubes. For TCRbeta analysis, collaborator samples were shipped as frozen whole blood, as isolated PBMCs, or as DNA extracted from either sample type. TCRbeta CDR3 regions were amplified from genomic DNA using the immunoSEQ Assay, a bias-controlled multiplex PCR. On the authors' methods: The number of nucleated cells in each sample was estimated from the amplification of reference gene primers within the assay. Sequence reads were collapsed and filtered to measure the absolute abundance of every unique TCRbeta CDR3 rearrangement. For each sample, productive Simpson clonality was calculated as the square root of Simpson's diversity index across productive rearrangements. Sourced from immuneACCESS, this table was stored by TCRdb with only in-frame sequences that have V and J called. A share of the clones is absent; for the studies checked, an unresolved V gene accounts for under half, and the remainder has no known explanation. That table supplies the V and J calls and clone size; D and trimming were determined from the DNA. The sample yields 60,000 to 85,000 clones; roughly nine tenths were counted once. Clones ranked in the top ten supply about 7% of the sample.

In this chain, TRBV27 is recombined with TRBJ1-6; too little of a D gene remains to name it. Sequencing was performed on peripheral blood. The source of this sequence is a man in his forties with COVID-19, enrolled during active disease. The CDR3 protein sequence reads: CASSPTPSSYNSPLHF. The base sequence is TGTGCCAGCAGTCCGACACCCAGCTCCTATAATTCACCCCTCCACTTT.